This T cell receptor (beta chain) was documented in a study of blood T cells in healthy people across ages. Study at large: Capture by template switching was about one barcoded beta molecule per two T cells.

This clonotype appeared a few times. What it binds is unknown. Findings and limits, study-wide: With age, beta diversity per million T cells declined roughly linearly, significantly by 40.

With a J-beta primer mix and a sample-barcoded 5' primer, a second PCR ran about 7 to 11 cycles. MiXCR, applied by TCRdb to the 5' RACE reads, yields one record per CDR3 protein. The sample lists about 600,000 distinct CDR3 sequences; around 50% were seen once. The material sequenced was blood. This sequence was found in a man at least 80 years old in good health.

CDR3 sequence: CASSVASRGDTQYF. For the CDR3, the DNA is TGTGCCAGCAGCGTGGCCTCAAGAGGAGATACGCAGTATTTT. The chain combines TRBV9 with TRBJ2-3; D is undetermined. V dropped 2 bases and J dropped 5 bases, with 12 bases sitting between them. In germline, CDR1 is SGDLS, CDR2 YYNGEE. The length of the CDR3 is 14 residues.